These 24 T cell receptor beta chains originate from one sample sequenced in a study of identical twins. Each CDR3 protein is one row after TCRdb ran MiXCR on the 5' RACE reads. This repertoire shows some 440,000 distinct CDR3 sequences, approximately 24% found once; its top ten account for 2.9%. These same data were also listed under a study on T cells expressing NK-cell markers.

Sequencing used CD4+ T cells sorted from blood. The receptors were gathered from a woman under 30 in good health.

The table lists this clonotype with a few counts. The chain combines TRBV6-2 or TRBV6-3 with TRBJ1-1; D may be TRBD1 (6 bases). The V end was cut by 3 bases, the J end by 1 base, with 9 bases between. CDR3 length equals 14 residues. Germline V lookup: CDR1 MNHEY, CDR2 SVGEGT. The CDR3 bases are TGTGCCAGCAGTTATAGGGGGAAGAACACTGAAGCTTTCTTT. Amino acids: CASSYRGKNTEAFF.

This clonotype was recorded a few times. The chain links TRBV7-9 to TRBJ2-1; 9 bases align to TRBD1. Per the germline V gene, CDR1 is SEHNR and CDR2 is FQNEAQ (reference sequence). The CDR3 runs 12 residues. V was pared by 11 bases and J by 14 bases, with 13 bases of the junction left unmatched. CDR3 DNA sequence: TGTGCCTCCACCTACCGGGACAGGGATAAGTTCTTC. This gives the protein CASTYRDRDKFF.

The rearrangement joins TRBV27 to TRBJ2-1; TRBD2 matches at 10 bases. The junction had 8 bases not matched to a gene; V was cut back by 4 bases and J by 5 bases. The germline V gene encodes CDR1 MNHEY and CDR2 SMNVEV (reference sequence). The CDR3 is made up of 16 amino acids. CDR3 nucleotide sequence: TGTGCCAGCAGTTACAGCGGGAGGGCCGGAAACAATGAGCAGTTCTTC. It translates to CASSYSGRAGNNEQFF.

This clonotype came up many times. This chain joins TRBV12-3 or TRBV12-4 and TRBJ1-1; D possibly corresponds to TRBD1 (5 bases). The CDR3 totals 13 residues. V was pared by 2 bases and J by 5 bases, with 9 bases between. The CDR3 sequence is CASSLLGGTEAFF. DNA for the CDR3: TGTGCCAGCAGTTTACTTGGGGGAACTGAAGCTTTCTTT.

The chain couples TRBV5-1 to TRBJ2-7, with 10 nucleotides matching TRBD2. With V trimmed by 3 bases and J by 3 bases, 9 bases remained unmatched. This CDR3 has 16 amino acids. Germline CDR1 reads SGHRS; CDR2 reads YFSETQ. CDR3 bases: TGCGCCAGCAGCTCGCCTCTAGCGGGGGACCACTACGAGCAGTACTTC. Translated: CASSSPLAGDHYEQYF.

This clonotype was found a few times. V gene TRBV24-1 combines with J gene TRBJ2-1, with 9 nucleotides matching TRBD1. V lost 4 bases to trimming and J lost 7 bases; unmatched junction nucleotides: 16. Germline CDR1 KGHDR, CDR2 SFDVKD. This CDR3 has 18 residues. Here the CDR3 reads CATSETPGQGLRANEQFF. As DNA, the CDR3 is TGTGCCACCAGTGAAACACCGGGACAGGGCCTAAGGGCGAATGAGCAGTTCTTC.

The chain is built from TRBV4-2 and TRBJ2-1, with 8 bases identical to TRBD2. V lost 0 bases and J lost 10; bases outside the gene matches: 11. The CDR3 is made up of 16 amino acids. Germline CDR1 LGHNA, CDR2 YNFKEQ. Here the CDR3 DNA reads TGTGCCAGCAGCCAAGATCTTTGGCGGGGGGAGGGGGAGCAGTTCTTC. Protein product: CASSQDLWRGEGEQFF.

Comments on this clonotype: Relative to the germline gene, one junction end is altered; a read error may explain this. The rearrangement links TRBV7-7 to TRBJ2-5, with D perhaps TRBD2 (6 bases). The CDR3 has 14 residues. Germline lookup yields CDR1 SSHAT and CDR2 FNYEAQ (reference sequence). CDR3 sequence reads: CASSPPGLPETQYF. CDR3 DNA: TGTGCTAGCAGCCCGCCGGGACTCCCAGAGACCCAGTACTTC.

This rearrangement joins TRBV6-2 or TRBV6-3 to TRBJ2-1; D call uncertain. Trimming pared 5 bases from V and 3 bases from J, leaving 8 bases between. Germline CDR1 reads MNHEY; CDR2 reads SVGEGT. This CDR3 is built from 13 residues. As DNA, the CDR3 is TGTGCCAGCAGTCCTTGGGACTACAATGAGCAGTTCTTC. Protein sequence: CASSPWDYNEQFF.

This clonotype was picked up many times. The CDR3 reads CASSLLASPEGNIQYF. CDR3 sequence (DNA): TGCGCCAGCAGCTTACTAGCGTCCCCAGAGGGGAACATTCAGTACTTC. The chain is built from TRBV5-1 and TRBJ2-4, with 7 bases fitting TRBD2. J was trimmed by 7 bases and V by 2 bases; bases with no gene match: 12. The CDR3 runs 16 residues. In germline, CDR1 is SGHRS, CDR2 YFSETQ.

J is TRBJ1-1 and V is TRBV5-5; the D gene is possibly TRBD1 (6 bases). The CDR3 spans 14 residues. Germline V gene lookup returns CDR1 SGHKS and CDR2 YYEKEE (reference sequence). The V end lost 1 base, the J end lost 4 bases, and 11 bases lay between the germline ends. The CDR3 bases are TGTGCCAGCAGCTTGACCCCAGGGGTCACTGAAGCTTTCTTT. Protein: CASSLTPGVTEAFF.

This clonotype was counted a single time. The J gene is TRBJ2-1, the V gene TRBV7-9; D is unresolved. V lost 1 base, J lost 2 bases, and 15 bases lay in between. The CDR3 length is 17 residues. Germline loops: CDR1 SEHNR, CDR2 FQNEAQ (reference sequence). The CDR3 bases are TGTGCCAGCAGCTTAGAAAGCCGATCTGTCACCTACAATGAGCAGTTCTTC. Translating it yields CASSLESRSVTYNEQFF.

The CDR3 DNA follows: TGTGCCAGCAGTTCCGATACTAGCGGGGGGACCTACAATGAGCAGTTCTTC. Translated: CASSSDTSGGTYNEQFF. The chain uses TRBV5-5 and TRBJ2-1; TRBD2 agrees at 12 bases. Germline V gene lookup returns CDR1 SGHKS and CDR2 YYEKEE (reference sequence). This CDR3 has 17 amino acids. Losses at the gene ends were 5 bases for V and 2 bases for J; bases not matched to a gene: 8.

This clonotype was observed a few times. This chain joins TRBV5-1 and TRBJ1-1; D remains ambiguous. V was pared by 2 bases and J by 2 bases, with 10 bases between. The CDR3 covers 14 residues. CDR1 and CDR2 (germline): SGHRS, YFSETQ. CDR3 sequence reads: CASSFVGRNTEAFF. CDR3 bases: TGCGCCAGCAGCTTCGTTGGCCGTAACACTGAAGCTTTCTTT.

In this sample, this clonotype turned up many times. A read error may account for a junction end that differs from germline. This chain uses TRBV5-1 with TRBJ2-1, with TRBD2 identical over 7 bases. Germline lookup yields CDR1 SGHRS and CDR2 YFSETQ. The CDR3 contains 12 residues. CDR3 in DNA: TGTGCCAGCAGCTTAGGAGCGGGGGAGCAGTTCTTC. This encodes CASSLGAGEQFF.

This clonotype was counted only a few times. The rearrangement links TRBV20-1 to TRBJ2-3; 10 bases match TRBD2. CDR3 size: 14 residues. Trimming cost V 5 bases and J 3 bases; bases outside gene matches: 5. Germline V lookup: CDR1 DFQATT, CDR2 SNEGSKA (reference sequence). Here the CDR3 DNA reads TGCAGTGCTCGTACTAGCGGGACTACAGATACGCAGTATTTT. Its protein is CSARTSGTTDTQYF.

The CDR3 bases are TGTGCCAGCAGCTCTCAAAGTCCCCGACACAATGAGCAGTTCTTC. It translates to CASSSQSPRHNEQFF. J is TRBJ2-1 and V is TRBV7-9; D is unclear. V was cut by 4 bases and J by 5 bases, with 15 bases left in between. CDR3 length: 15 residues. Germline loops: CDR1 SEHNR, CDR2 FQNEAQ (reference sequence).

This rearrangement joins TRBV5-1 to TRBJ2-3; weak D call: TRBD2 (7 bases). This CDR3 contains 15 residues. V lost 0 bases and J lost 4, with 12 bases in between. Germline CDR1 SGHRS, CDR2 YFSETQ. Here the CDR3 reads CASSLAGGAADTQYF. Written as DNA, the CDR3 is TGCGCCAGCAGCTTGGCGGGGGGCGCTGCAGATACGCAGTATTTT.

The rearrangement uses TRBV20-1 and TRBJ2-3; 11 bases are shared with TRBD2. CDR1 DFQATT and CDR2 SNEGSKA come from the germline V gene (reference sequence). CDR3 size: 14 residues. Trimming removed 4 bases from V and 4 bases from J; junction bases left unmatched: 4. CDR3 sequence (DNA): TGCAGTGCTATAATTAGCGGGAGGGCAGATACGCAGTATTTT. Translation: CSAIISGRADTQYF.

The chain is built from TRBV30 and TRBJ2-1, with TRBD1 matching over 7 bases. CDR3 length: 13 amino acids. Trimming removed 5 bases from V and 6 bases from J; junction bases left unmatched: 7. Germline CDR1 reads GTSNPN; CDR2 reads SVGIG (reference sequence). This chain's CDR3 is CAWALGTVNEQFF. The CDR3 region has the DNA TGTGCCTGGGCTCTGGGGACAGTCAATGAGCAGTTCTTC.

The V and J genes are TRBV20-1 and TRBJ1-4; 8 positions match TRBD1. The CDR3 runs 12 residues. Germline trimming cut 8 bases from V and 8 bases from J; bases unmatched to any gene: 7. The germline V gene encodes CDR1 DFQATT and CDR2 SNEGSKA (reference sequence). The CDR3 reads CSPHRGIEKLFF. CDR3 coding DNA: TGCAGTCCACACAGGGGGATCGAAAAACTGTTTTTT.

This clonotype was seen at least ten times. The gene calls are TRBV5-1 and TRBJ2-5; a weak D match, TRBD1 (6 bases). The germline V and J ends were trimmed by 3 bases and 0 bases, with 9 bases remaining between them. The germline V gene has CDR1 SGHRS and CDR2 YFSETQ. The CDR3 consists of 14 residues. The CDR3 reads CASSSGQYQETQYF. The CDR3 bases are TGCGCCAGCAGCTCCGGACAGTACCAAGAGACCCAGTACTTC.

This clonotype turned up a few times. The junction departs from germline at one end; a sequencing error may be responsible. The chain combines TRBV10-3 with TRBJ1-1; D ambiguous. The CDR3 consists of 12 residues. Germline CDR1 is ENHRY and CDR2 is SYGVKD. CDR3 region: CAISEQSLIVLF. In nucleotides, the CDR3 is TGTGCCATCAGTGAACAATCCTTAATAGTCCTCTTT.

The rearrangement joins TRBV7-3 to TRBJ2-3, with TRBD2 matching 10 bases. The CDR3 is 16 residues long. Germline CDR1 is SGHTA and CDR2 is FQGTGA. The ends lost 1 base at V and 4 bases at J; junction bases unmatched: 5. CDR3 protein: CASSLISGGAPDTQYF. The CDR3 DNA follows: TGTGCCAGCAGCTTAATAAGCGGGGGGGCCCCAGATACGCAGTATTTT.